These T cell receptor beta chains were read from a single sample in a study of blood T cell repertoires in COVID-19. TCRdb keeps only in-frame clones here, not all; method: immunoSEQ multiplex PCR. In the table there are around 100,000 clones, approximately 78% of which are singletons. The sample consisted of peripheral blood. These receptors came from a man in his sixties or seventies with acute or convalescent COVID-19. Each CDR3 is given with its conserved first and last residue. Each record gives: V gene, J gene, clone size, D gene, CDR3 protein, CDR3 DNA. The D gene is left open where the match is weak. Not all rows give a size; the values are once, few, many and, for expanded clones, a class.

V gene: TRBV19
J gene: TRBJ2-3
clone size: .
D gene: TRBD2
CDR3 protein: CASSIGLTSANTQYF
CDR3 DNA: TGTGCCAGTAGTATAGGACTGACTAGCGCGAATACGCAGTATTTT

V gene: TRBV6-1
J gene: TRBJ2-3
clone size: .
D gene: TRBD2
CDR3 protein: CASSEPGLAATGDTQYF
CDR3 DNA: TGTGCCAGCAGTGAACCCGGACTAGCGGCAACAGGAGATACGCAGTATTTT

V gene: TRBV6-5
J gene: TRBJ1-5
clone size: .
D gene: TRBD1
CDR3 protein: CASNGRGDQPQHF
CDR3 DNA: TGTGCCAGCAATGGCAGGGGGGATCAGCCCCAGCATTTT

V gene: TRBV9
J gene: TRBJ2-1
clone size: .
D gene: .
CDR3 protein: CASSVAPSSYNEQFF
CDR3 DNA: TGTGCCAGCAGCGTAGCCCCGAGCTCCTACAATGAGCAGTTCTTC

V gene: TRBV3-1/TRBV3-2
J gene: TRBJ1-2
clone size: .
D gene: .
CDR3 protein: CASSQYSRAYGYTF
CDR3 DNA: TGTGCCAGCAGCCAATATTCCAGGGCCTATGGCTACACCTTC

V gene: TRBV6-5
J gene: TRBJ2-3
clone size: .
D gene: TRBD2
CDR3 protein: CASRDGLAGGPYF
CDR3 DNA: TGTGCCAGCAGAGACGGACTAGCGGGCGGTCCGTATTTT

V gene: TRBV2
J gene: TRBJ2-3
clone size: .
D gene: .
CDR3 protein: CASSEGRRNTDTQYF
CDR3 DNA: TGTGCCAGCAGTGAAGGCAGGCGAAACACAGATACGCAGTATTTT

V gene: TRBV5-6
J gene: TRBJ2-7
clone size: .
D gene: .
CDR3 protein: CASSLDIGYEQYF
CDR3 DNA: TGTGCCAGCAGCCTTGACATAGGCTACGAGCAGTACTTC

V gene: TRBV19
J gene: TRBJ1-6
clone size: .
D gene: .
CDR3 protein: CASRGGGYNSPLHF
CDR3 DNA: TGTGCCAGCAGAGGTGGAGGCTATAATTCACCCCTCCACTTT

V gene: TRBV15
J gene: TRBJ1-2
clone size: .
D gene: .
CDR3 protein: CATSRGRQRTNYGYTF
CDR3 DNA: TGTGCCACCAGCAGAGGAAGACAACGAACTAACTATGGCTACACCTTC

V gene: TRBV6-5
J gene: TRBJ1-1
clone size: .
D gene: TRBD1
CDR3 protein: CASSRQGAVAEAFF
CDR3 DNA: TGTGCCAGCAGTCGACAGGGGGCAGTGGCTGAAGCTTTCTTT

V gene: TRBV4-1
J gene: TRBJ2-3
clone size: .
D gene: TRBD1
CDR3 protein: CASSQDRGTGDSRDTQYF
CDR3 DNA: TGCGCCAGCAGCCAAGATCGGGGGACAGGGGATTCCAGGGATACGCAGTATTTT

V gene: TRBV4-1
J gene: TRBJ2-7
clone size: .
D gene: .
CDR3 protein: CASSQEGGGGASYEQYF
CDR3 DNA: TGCGCCAGCAGCCAAGAAGGAGGTGGGGGGGCCTCCTACGAGCAGTACTTC

V gene: TRBV24-1
J gene: TRBJ2-7
clone size: few
D gene: .
CDR3 protein: CATSANTLLEQYF
CDR3 DNA: TGTGCCACCAGTGCCAACACCCTCCTTGAGCAGTACTTC

V gene: TRBV2
J gene: TRBJ1-2
clone size: .
D gene: .
CDR3 protein: CASLAANYGYTF
CDR3 DNA: TGTGCCAGTTTAGCAGCTAACTATGGCTACACCTTC

V gene: TRBV5-1
J gene: TRBJ2-7
clone size: few
D gene: .
CDR3 protein: CASSLAGVSVYEQYF
CDR3 DNA: TGCGCCAGCAGCTTGGCCGGGGTTAGCGTATACGAGCAGTACTTC

V gene: TRBV19
J gene: TRBJ2-3
clone size: .
D gene: .
CDR3 protein: CASSAQGADTQYF
CDR3 DNA: TGTGCCAGTAGTGCACAGGGTGCGGATACGCAGTATTTT

V gene: TRBV6-5
J gene: TRBJ1-6
clone size: .
D gene: .
CDR3 protein: CASSYDGPRNSPLHF
CDR3 DNA: TGTGCCAGCAGTTATGATGGGCCCAGGAATTCACCCCTCCACTTT

V gene: TRBV24-1
J gene: TRBJ2-1
clone size: .
D gene: TRBD1
CDR3 protein: CATTGQGSYNEQFF
CDR3 DNA: TGTGCCACCACCGGACAGGGAAGTTATAATGAGCAGTTCTTC

V gene: TRBV28
J gene: TRBJ1-1
clone size: .
D gene: TRBD1
CDR3 protein: CASSDIRGAVNTEAFF
CDR3 DNA: TGTGCCAGCAGCGATATCAGGGGGGCGGTGAACACTGAAGCTTTCTTT

V gene: TRBV7-9
J gene: TRBJ1-6
clone size: few
D gene: .
CDR3 protein: CASSQGENSPLHF
CDR3 DNA: TGTGCCAGCAGCCAAGGAGAGAATTCACCCCTCCACTTT

V gene: TRBV9
J gene: TRBJ2-7
clone size: .
D gene: TRBD2
CDR3 protein: CASSPSGLAVYEQYF
CDR3 DNA: TGTGCCAGCAGCCCCAGCGGACTAGCTGTCTACGAGCAGTACTTC

V gene: TRBV7-9
J gene: TRBJ2-5
clone size: .
D gene: .
CDR3 protein: CASSRRIQETQYF
CDR3 DNA: TGTGCCAGCAGCCGGAGAATACAAGAGACCCAGTACTTC

V gene: TRBV30
J gene: TRBJ1-5
clone size: .
D gene: TRBD1
CDR3 protein: CAWKPRQGAYQPQHF
CDR3 DNA: TGTGCCTGGAAACCTAGACAGGGGGCTTATCAGCCCCAGCATTTT

V gene: TRBV5-1
J gene: TRBJ2-7
clone size: .
D gene: .
CDR3 protein: CASSWDMDEQYF
CDR3 DNA: TGCGCCAGCAGCTGGGACATGGACGAGCAGTACTTC

V gene: TRBV5-1
J gene: TRBJ2-7
clone size: once
D gene: .
CDR3 protein: CASRTNPGREQYF
CDR3 DNA: TGCGCCAGCAGGACAAACCCAGGGCGGGAGCAGTACTTC

V gene: TRBV28
J gene: TRBJ1-6
clone size: .
D gene: TRBD1
CDR3 protein: CASSPPGQGGSPLHF
CDR3 DNA: TGTGCCAGCAGTCCGCCGGGACAGGGAGGCTCACCCCTCCACTTT

V gene: TRBV4-2
J gene: TRBJ1-4
clone size: .
D gene: .
CDR3 protein: CASSQSGVVVNEKLFF
CDR3 DNA: TGTGCCAGCAGCCAGTCAGGTGTGGTAGTTAATGAAAAACTGTTTTTT

V gene: TRBV7-8
J gene: TRBJ2-1
clone size: .
D gene: TRBD1
CDR3 protein: CASSLKYRDRDDNEQFF
CDR3 DNA: TGTGCCAGCAGCTTAAAATACCGGGACAGGGATGACAATGAGCAGTTCTTC

V gene: TRBV4-2
J gene: TRBJ1-5
clone size: .
D gene: .
CDR3 protein: CASSHERGGYSNQPQHF
CDR3 DNA: TGTGCCAGCAGCCACGAGCGGGGGGGCTATAGCAATCAGCCCCAGCATTTT

V gene: TRBV7-3
J gene: TRBJ2-3
clone size: .
D gene: TRBD2
CDR3 protein: CASGQGGDTQYF
CDR3 DNA: TGTGCCAGCGGGCAGGGAGGGGATACGCAGTATTTT

V gene: TRBV18
J gene: TRBJ1-1
clone size: .
D gene: .
CDR3 protein: CASSPPGGPPNTEAFF
CDR3 DNA: TGTGCCAGCTCACCACCGGGGGGTCCCCCGAACACTGAAGCTTTCTTT

V gene: TRBV3-1/TRBV3-2
J gene: TRBJ1-1
clone size: .
D gene: .
CDR3 protein: CASSLRVNTEAFF
CDR3 DNA: TGTGCCAGCAGCCTTCGAGTGAACACTGAAGCTTTCTTT

V gene: TRBV24-1
J gene: TRBJ2-6
clone size: once
D gene: .
CDR3 protein: CASSGTGANVLTF
CDR3 DNA: TGTGCCAGCTCAGGGACTGGGGCCAACGTCCTGACTTTC

V gene: TRBV12-5
J gene: TRBJ1-3
clone size: .
D gene: TRBD1
CDR3 protein: CASGLGTGHTIYF
CDR3 DNA: TGTGCTAGTGGTTTGGGGACAGGGCACACCATATATTTT